This T cell receptor (beta chain) was found in a study of patients and donors after allogeneic stem cell transplantation. TCRdb itself ran the RT-PCR reads through MiXCR, one entry per CDR3 protein. The profile covers approximately 430,000 distinct CDR3 sequences, with 16% appearing a single time and 7% to 7.5% taken by the ten largest. The sequenced sample was blood, either unsorted or a sorted T cell fraction (not recorded which). The sequence derives from a human donor who was either an allogeneic HSCT recipient or a stem cell or donor lymphocyte infusion donor (not recorded which). It is not recorded whose cells these are; they may come from a transplant donor.

The CDR3 nucleotides read TGCAGTGGACAGACCTTCTATGGCTACACCTTC. Protein product: CSGQTFYGYTF. The V call is TRBV20-1, the J call TRBJ1-2; possibly TRBD1 for D (5 bases). Germline lookup yields CDR1 DFQATT and CDR2 SNEGSKA (reference sequence). The CDR3 totals 11 residues. V gave up 7 bases and J gave up 4 bases, with 10 bases separating them.